This T cell receptor beta chain is drawn from a study of CD8 T cells in ankylosing spondylitis. Notes on the study in general: Disease-linked clones, CD8+, were relatively rare in peripheral blood. Reported data indicate significant enrichment of disease-linked clones within matched ankylosing spondylitis synovial fluid. Within ankylosing spondylitis blood, a TCR beta motif made up of several highly homologous variants appeared to be characteristic.

Worth noting for this clonotype: Its target is unknown.

TCRdb ran MiXCR on the 5' RACE reads and lists one entry per CDR3 protein. In the table there are 500,000 to 550,000 distinct CDR3 sequences, about 12% of which are singletons. Losses at the gene ends were 1 base for V and 9 bases for J; bases not matched to a gene: 12. In germline, CDR1 is MGHRA, CDR2 YSYEKL. The CDR3 is made up of 16 amino acids. The sequenced sample was blood, either unsorted or a sorted T cell fraction (not recorded which). The sequence came from a male donor with ankylosing spondylitis. The chain links TRBV4-1 to TRBJ2-1; TRBD2 agrees at 7 bases. The CDR3 DNA is TGCGCCAGCAGCCAAGCCCTAGCGGTTCCACGGGGTGAGCAGTTCTTC. It is translated as CASSQALAVPRGEQFF.